Shown below are 14 T cell receptor beta chains from a single sample sequenced in a study of cytomegalovirus exposure and HLA in healthy donors. The PCR made use of 60 Vbeta and 13 Jbeta primers. Data came from immunoSEQ multiplex PCR; TCRdb stores just in-frame clones and leaves some out. The data hold approximately 200,000 clones, with roughly four fifths observed a single time. Sequenced material: PBMCs. Receptor source: a girl under 18 in good health and CMV-seronegative.

The gene calls are TRBV18 and TRBJ1-3; D is undetermined. V was shortened by 4 bases and J by 0 bases, with 10 bases between the two germline ends. CDR3 length: 15 residues. CDR1 and CDR2 (germline): KGHSH, LQKENI. The CDR3 spells CASSLGLPSGNTIYF. CDR3 nucleotide sequence: TGTGCCAGCTCACTCGGACTTCCCTCTGGAAACACCATATATTTT.

The chain uses TRBV7-9 and TRBJ2-7, with TRBD1 as a possible D gene (9 bases). Trimming took 3 bases from V and 2 from J, leaving 17 bases between them. The CDR3 covers 16 residues. The V gene's germline CDR1 is SEHNR and CDR2 FQNEAQ (reference sequence). CDR3 sequence reads: CASSFSGTGTTYEQYF. CDR3 sequence (DNA): TGTGCCAGCAGCTTTAGCGGGACAGGGACAACCTACGAGCAGTACTTC.

The V and J genes are TRBV27 and TRBJ2-3, with 8 bases that match TRBD1. The CDR3 loop spans 16 amino acids. Germline-derived CDR1 and CDR2 are MNHEY and SMNVEV (reference sequence). V lost 4 bases to trimming and J lost 3 bases; unmatched junction nucleotides: 9. The CDR3 sequence is CASSSPDREWTDTQYF. The CDR3 DNA is TGTGCCAGCAGTTCCCCGGACAGGGAATGGACAGATACGCAGTATTTT.

The rearrangement links TRBV6-4 to TRBJ2-3; D uncertain. V was clipped by 0 bases and J by 3 bases, with 13 bases between them. Germline V CDR1 and CDR2: MRHNA, SNTAGT. The CDR3 sequence is 16 residues long. The CDR3 is CASSDSGSVETDTQYF. The CDR3 nucleotides read TGTGCCAGCAGTGACTCCGGGTCGGTCGAGACAGATACGCAGTATTTT.

The V and J genes are TRBV28 and TRBJ1-4, with D perhaps TRBD1 (5 bases). Germline loops: CDR1 MDHEN, CDR2 SYDVKM. The CDR3 is 14 residues long. Between the trimmed V and J ends, which lost 7 bases and 5 bases, there was a span of 14 bases. Here the CDR3 reads CASTTGGMNEKLFF. The CDR3 region has the DNA TGTGCCAGCACCACGGGGGGGATGAATGAAAAACTGTTTTTT.

The genes are TRBV13 and TRBJ1-1; D gene unclear. The CDR3 is made up of 18 amino acids. V was cut by 4 bases and J by 0 bases, with 21 bases left in between. Germline assignment: CDR1 PRHDT and CDR2 FYEKMQ (reference sequence). Written as DNA, the CDR3 is TGTGCCAGCAGCTATCGCCCTCTTCAGGAACTTATGAACACTGAAGCTTTCTTT. Protein sequence: CASSYRPLQELMNTEAFF.

The chain links TRBV5-8 to TRBJ1-2; 7 bases agree with TRBD1. Germline lookup yields CDR1 SGHTS and CDR2 YDEGEE. The CDR3 contains 17 residues. V gave up 3 bases and J gave up 3 bases; unmatched junction bases: 14. The CDR3 loop is CASSSDEVAGGHYGYTF. In DNA form, the CDR3 reads TGTGCCAGCAGCTCAGACGAAGTGGCAGGGGGTCACTATGGCTACACCTTC.

This clone showed up just a few times. The J gene is TRBJ2-6, the V gene TRBV7-2; no reliable D call. The CDR3 is 14 residues long. Germline CDR1 and CDR2: SGHTA and FQGNSA. V lost 5 bases and J lost 3, with 8 bases in between. The CDR3: CASSGRGGANVLTF. The CDR3 bases are TGTGCCAGCAGCGGTAGAGGTGGGGCCAACGTCCTGACTTTC.

This clone has only one observation. The V call is TRBV18, the J call TRBJ1-5; 9 bases line up with TRBD1. The junction had 3 bases not matched to a gene; V was cut back by 3 bases and J by 3 bases. Germline lookup yields CDR1 KGHSH and CDR2 LQKENI. This CDR3 has 15 amino acids. The CDR3 nucleotides are TGTGCCAGCTCACCTGGGACAGGGATCAATCAGCCCCAGCATTTT. Its protein is CASSPGTGINQPQHF.

This chain connects TRBV19 to TRBJ2-1; 8 nucleotides agree with TRBD2. The CDR3 length is 15 residues. Germline V gives CDR1 LNHDA, CDR2 SQIVND (reference sequence). J was trimmed by 5 bases and V by 7 bases; bases with no gene match: 10. The CDR3 loop is CASNHWRREDNEQFF. The CDR3 DNA reads as TGTGCCAGTAATCACTGGAGGCGGGAGGACAATGAGCAGTTCTTC.

The J gene is TRBJ2-1, the V gene TRBV5-1, with 14 bases that match TRBD2. The CDR3 has 18 amino acids. Germline lookup yields CDR1 SGHRS and CDR2 YFSETQ. Unmatched junction bases numbered 11, after V lost 5 bases and J lost 4 bases. CDR3 bases: TGCGCCAGCAGGATAGGGACTAGCGGGAGTAGCTTATACAATGAGCAGTTCTTC. It specifies CASRIGTSGSSLYNEQFF.

This chain joins TRBV18 and TRBJ2-1; 7 positions agree with TRBD2. The CDR3 is 14 amino acids. CDR1 is KGHSH, CDR2 LQKENI, per germline. V dropped 2 bases and J dropped 5; count of bases not matched to a gene: 3. CDR3 sequence: CASSPGGVNNEQFF. The DNA for the CDR3 is TGTGCCAGCTCACCAGGGGGGGTAAACAATGAGCAGTTCTTC.

The CDR3 spells CASSLEEGGRLDGYTF. The CDR3 bases are TGCGCCAGCAGCTTGGAAGAGGGTGGACGTTTAGATGGCTACACCTTC. The chain uses TRBV5-1 and TRBJ1-2; unclear D gene. The CDR3 is 16 residues long. Germline V gene sequence: CDR1 SGHRS, CDR2 YFSETQ. The V and J ends lost 0 bases and 6 bases respectively, with 18 bases between them.

The genes are TRBV11-2 and TRBJ2-7; D gene uncertain. In germline, CDR1 is SGHAT, CDR2 FQNNGV. There are 12 residues in the CDR3. Trimming removed 3 bases from V and 0 bases from J, with 3 bases in between. CDR3 nucleotides: TGTGCCAGCAGCTTGAGCTCCTACGAGCAGTACTTC. The encoded protein is CASSLSSYEQYF.